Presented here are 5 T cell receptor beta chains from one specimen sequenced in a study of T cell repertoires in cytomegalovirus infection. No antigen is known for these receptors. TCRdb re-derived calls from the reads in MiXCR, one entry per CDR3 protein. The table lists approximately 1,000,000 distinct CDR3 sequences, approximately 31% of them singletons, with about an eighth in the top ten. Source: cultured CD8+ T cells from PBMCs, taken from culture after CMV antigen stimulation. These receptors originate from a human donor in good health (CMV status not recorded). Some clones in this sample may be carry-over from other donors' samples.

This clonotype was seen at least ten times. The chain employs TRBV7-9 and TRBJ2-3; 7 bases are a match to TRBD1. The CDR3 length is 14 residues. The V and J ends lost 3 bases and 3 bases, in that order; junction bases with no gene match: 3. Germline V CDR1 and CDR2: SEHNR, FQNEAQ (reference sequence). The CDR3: CASSLVQGTDTQYF. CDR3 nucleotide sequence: TGTGCCAGCAGCTTGGTACAGGGGACAGATACGCAGTATTTT.

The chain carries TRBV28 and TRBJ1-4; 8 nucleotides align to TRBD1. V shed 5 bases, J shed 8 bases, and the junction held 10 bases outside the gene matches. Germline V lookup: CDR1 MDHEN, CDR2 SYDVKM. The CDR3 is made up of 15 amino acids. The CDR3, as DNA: TGTGCCAGCAGTCCTCAGGACAGGGCTCGGGAAAAACTGTTTTTT. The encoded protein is CASSPQDRAREKLFF.

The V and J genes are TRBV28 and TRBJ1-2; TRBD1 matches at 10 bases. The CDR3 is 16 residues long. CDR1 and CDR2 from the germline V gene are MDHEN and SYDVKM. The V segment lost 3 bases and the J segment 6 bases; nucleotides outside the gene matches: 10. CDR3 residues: CASSFFGRDRGHGYTF. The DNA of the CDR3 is TGTGCCAGCAGTTTCTTTGGGCGAGACAGGGGGCATGGCTACACCTTC.

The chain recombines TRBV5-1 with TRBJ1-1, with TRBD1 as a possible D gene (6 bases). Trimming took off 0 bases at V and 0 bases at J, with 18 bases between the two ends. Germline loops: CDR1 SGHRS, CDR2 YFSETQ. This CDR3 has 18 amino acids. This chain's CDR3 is CASSLAHRSYRVNTEAFF. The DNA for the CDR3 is TGCGCCAGCAGCTTGGCCCATAGGTCCTACAGGGTGAACACTGAAGCTTTCTTT.

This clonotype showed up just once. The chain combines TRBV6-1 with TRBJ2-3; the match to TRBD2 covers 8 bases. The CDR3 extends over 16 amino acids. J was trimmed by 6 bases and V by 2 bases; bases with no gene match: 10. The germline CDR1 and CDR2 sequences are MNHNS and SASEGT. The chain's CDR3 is CASSELDGGAGDTQYF. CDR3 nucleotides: TGTGCCAGCAGTGAATTGGACGGGGGGGCCGGTGATACGCAGTATTTT.